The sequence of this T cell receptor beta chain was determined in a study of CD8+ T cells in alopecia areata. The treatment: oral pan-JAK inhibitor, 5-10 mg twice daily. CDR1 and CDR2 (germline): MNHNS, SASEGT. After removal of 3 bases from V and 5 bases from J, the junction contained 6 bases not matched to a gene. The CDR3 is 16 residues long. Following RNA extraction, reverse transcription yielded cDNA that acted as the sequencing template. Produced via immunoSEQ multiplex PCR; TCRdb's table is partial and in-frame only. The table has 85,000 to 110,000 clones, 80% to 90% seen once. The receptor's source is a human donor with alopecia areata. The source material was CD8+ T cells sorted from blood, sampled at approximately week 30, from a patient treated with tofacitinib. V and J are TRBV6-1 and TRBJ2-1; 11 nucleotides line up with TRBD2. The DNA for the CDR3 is TGTGCCAGCAGTGAGGCCCTAGCGGGAGGCGACAATGAGCAGTTCTTC. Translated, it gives CASSEALAGGDNEQFF.